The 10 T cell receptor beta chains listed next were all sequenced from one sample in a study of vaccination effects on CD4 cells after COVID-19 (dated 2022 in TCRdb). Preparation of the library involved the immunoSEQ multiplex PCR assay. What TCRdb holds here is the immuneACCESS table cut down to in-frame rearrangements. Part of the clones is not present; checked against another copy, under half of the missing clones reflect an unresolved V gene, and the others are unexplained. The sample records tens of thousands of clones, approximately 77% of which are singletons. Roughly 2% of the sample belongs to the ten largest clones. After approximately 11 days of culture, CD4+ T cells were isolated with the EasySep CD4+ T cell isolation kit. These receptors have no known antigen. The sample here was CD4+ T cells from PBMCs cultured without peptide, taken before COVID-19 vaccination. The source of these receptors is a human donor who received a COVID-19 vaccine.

The CDR3 coding sequence is TGTGCCAGCAGTACAGACAGTACGAGCAATCAGCCCCAGCATTTT. Protein product: CASSTDSTSNQPQHF. The V gene is TRBV2, the J gene TRBJ1-5, with D possibly TRBD1 on 5 matching bases. The CDR3 contains 15 residues. CDR1 SNHLY and CDR2 FYNNEI come from the germline V gene. V lost 5 bases to trimming and J lost 1 base, with 12 bases between them.

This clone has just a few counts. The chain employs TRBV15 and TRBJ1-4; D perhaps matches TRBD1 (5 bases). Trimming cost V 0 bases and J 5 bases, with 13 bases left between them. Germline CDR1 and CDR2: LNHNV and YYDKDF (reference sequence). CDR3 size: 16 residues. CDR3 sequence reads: CATSRDRWGVNEKLFF. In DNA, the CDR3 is TGTGCCACCAGCAGAGATAGGTGGGGCGTGAATGAAAAACTGTTTTTT. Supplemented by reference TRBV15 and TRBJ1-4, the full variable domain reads DAMVIQNPRYQVTQFGKPVTLSCSQTLNHNVMYWYQQKSSQAPKLLFHYYDKDFNNEADTPDNFQSRRPNTSFCFLDIRSPGLGDTAMYLCATSRDRWGVNEKLFFGSGTQLSVL.

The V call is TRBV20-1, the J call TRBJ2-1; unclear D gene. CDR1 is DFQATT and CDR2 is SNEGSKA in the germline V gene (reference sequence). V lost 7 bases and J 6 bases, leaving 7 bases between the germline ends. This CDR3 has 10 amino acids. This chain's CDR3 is CSVLGNEQFF. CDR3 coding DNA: TGCAGTGTATTGGGCAATGAGCAGTTCTTC.

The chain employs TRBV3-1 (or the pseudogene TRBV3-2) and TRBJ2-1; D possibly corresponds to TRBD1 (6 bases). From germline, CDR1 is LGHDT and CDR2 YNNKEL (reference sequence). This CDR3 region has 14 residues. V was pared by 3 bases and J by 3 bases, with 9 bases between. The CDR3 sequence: CASSQLTGYNEQFF. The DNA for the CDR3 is TGTGCCAGCAGCCAGTTGACAGGCTACAATGAGCAGTTCTTC.

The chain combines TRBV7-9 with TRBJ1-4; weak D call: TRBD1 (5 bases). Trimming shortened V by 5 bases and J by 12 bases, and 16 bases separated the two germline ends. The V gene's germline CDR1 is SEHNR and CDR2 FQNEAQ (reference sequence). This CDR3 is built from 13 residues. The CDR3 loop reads CASSDEISRELFF. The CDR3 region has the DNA TGTGCCAGCAGCGATGAAATCTCCAGGGAACTGTTTTTT. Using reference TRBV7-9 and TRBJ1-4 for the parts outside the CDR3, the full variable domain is DTGVSQNPRHKITKRGQNVTFRCDPISEHNRLYWYRQTLGQGPEFLTYFQNEAQLEKSRLLSDRFSAERPKGSFSTLEIQRTEQGDSAMYLCASSDEISRELFFGSGTQLSVL.

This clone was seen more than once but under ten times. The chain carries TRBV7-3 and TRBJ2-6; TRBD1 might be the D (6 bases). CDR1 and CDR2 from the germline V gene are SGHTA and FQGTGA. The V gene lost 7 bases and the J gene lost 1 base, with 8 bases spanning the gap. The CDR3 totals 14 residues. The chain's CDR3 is CASTDRSGANVLTF. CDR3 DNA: TGTGCCAGCACAGACAGGTCTGGGGCCAACGTCCTGACTTTC.

The CDR3 protein is CASSLGSGGIYEQYV. In nucleotides, the CDR3 is TGTGCCAGCAGCTTAGGTAGCGGGGGGATCTACGAGCAGTACGTC. J is TRBJ2-7 and V is TRBV11-2; TRBD2 matches 10 bases. The germline V gene encodes CDR1 SGHAT and CDR2 FQNNGV. V dropped 1 base and J dropped 3; count of bases not matched to a gene: 3. The CDR3 runs to 15 residues.

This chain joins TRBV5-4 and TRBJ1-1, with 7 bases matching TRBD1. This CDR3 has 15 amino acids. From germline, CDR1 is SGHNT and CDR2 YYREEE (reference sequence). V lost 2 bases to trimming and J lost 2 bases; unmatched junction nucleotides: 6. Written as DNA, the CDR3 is TGTGCCAGCAGCTTAGCTGGGACAGTTAACACTGAAGCTTTCTTT. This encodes CASSLAGTVNTEAFF.

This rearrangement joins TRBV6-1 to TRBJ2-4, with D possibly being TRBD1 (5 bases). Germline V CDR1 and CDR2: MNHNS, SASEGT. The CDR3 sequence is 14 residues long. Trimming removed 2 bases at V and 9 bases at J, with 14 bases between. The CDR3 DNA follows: TGTGCCAGCAGTGAACTGGCAGGGCAGGTCATTCAGTACTTC. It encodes CASSELAGQVIQYF.

CDR3 loop: CAWGSYTEAFF. CDR3 bases: TGTGCCTGGGGCAGCTACACTGAAGCTTTCTTT. The V call is TRBV30, the J call TRBJ1-1; no clear D. Germline CDR1 GTSNPN, CDR2 SVGIG (reference sequence). The CDR3 sequence is 11 residues long. Trimming took off 5 bases at V and 3 bases at J, with 7 bases between the two ends.